A selection of T cell receptor beta chains follows, all from one sample in a study of blood T cell repertoires in COVID-19. The protocol was immunoSEQ multiplex PCR, while the TCRdb copy is restricted to in-frame clones and leaves out a portion. Here the sample spans 200,000 to 300,000 clones, less than 90% being singletons. Material: peripheral blood. The receptors shown here come from a man aged 55 to 70 who had recovered from COVID-19. Both conserved end residues are part of each CDR3. D genes are given only for firm matches. Not every row has a clone size; where given, it reads once, few, many or a size class.

size: -
J: TRBJ1-4
D: -
V: TRBV7-2
CDR3: CASSLVSGGINEKLFF
DNA: TGTGCCAGCAGCTTAGTGTCTGGGGGGATTAATGAAAAACTGTTTTTT

size: -
J: TRBJ2-7
D: -
V: TRBV28
CDR3: CASSSHRDTLYEQYF
DNA: TGTGCCAGCAGTTCACACCGGGACACTCTCTACGAGCAGTACTTC

size: -
J: TRBJ1-1
D: -
V: TRBV7-6
CDR3: CASRPRGQTNTEAFF
DNA: TGTGCCAGCAGACCCCGCGGACAGACAAACACTGAAGCTTTCTTT

size: -
J: TRBJ2-7
D: -
V: TRBV5-1
CDR3: CASSTPQGREQYF
DNA: TGCGCCAGCAGCACGCCACAGGGTCGCGAGCAGTACTTC

size: -
J: TRBJ2-3
D: TRBD2
V: TRBV9
CDR3: CASSVHPGGGLELPDTQYF
DNA: TGTGCCAGCAGCGTCCACCCCGGGGGGGGACTAGAACTTCCAGATACGCAGTATTTT

size: -
J: TRBJ1-6
D: TRBD1
V: TRBV19
CDR3: CASSTRDRDYGNSPLHF
DNA: TGTGCCAGTAGTACCCGGGACAGGGATTACGGGAATTCACCCCTCCACTTT

size: -
J: TRBJ2-1
D: TRBD2
V: TRBV12-3/TRBV12-4
CDR3: CASSSASGGEFF
DNA: TGTGCCAGCAGTTCCGCTAGCGGGGGGGAGTTCTTC

size: -
J: TRBJ1-2
D: -
V: TRBV6-1
CDR3: CASSEADLRQETYGYTF
DNA: TGTGCCAGCAGTGAGGCAGATCTAAGACAGGAGACCTATGGCTACACCTTC

size: -
J: TRBJ1-1
D: -
V: TRBV7-2
CDR3: CASSRRGENTEAFF
DNA: TGTGCCAGCAGCCGGCGGGGGGAGAACACTGAAGCTTTCTTT

size: -
J: TRBJ1-2
D: -
V: TRBV19
CDR3: CATAREGVVYGYTF
DNA: TGTGCCACCGCAAGGGAGGGGGTTGTCTATGGCTACACCTTC

size: -
J: TRBJ2-1
D: TRBD1
V: TRBV5-5
CDR3: CASGTGTHEQFF
DNA: TGTGCCAGCGGGACAGGGACCCATGAGCAGTTCTTC

size: -
J: TRBJ1-2
D: -
V: TRBV5-4
CDR3: CASSLDRNGYTF
DNA: TGTGCCAGCAGCTTGGACAGAAATGGCTACACCTTC

size: once
J: TRBJ2-1
D: TRBD1
V: TRBV29-1
CDR3: CSAWDRGNEQFF
DNA: TGCAGCGCCTGGGACAGGGGGAATGAGCAGTTCTTC

size: -
J: TRBJ1-4
D: -
V: TRBV6-5
CDR3: CASRMTGNEKLFF
DNA: TGTGCCAGCAGGATGACGGGTAATGAAAAACTGTTTTTT

size: -
J: TRBJ1-1
D: -
V: TRBV27
CDR3: CASSLAGGSRIGTEAFF
DNA: TGTGCCAGCAGTTTGGCGGGCGGGTCACGGATTGGGACTGAAGCTTTCTTT

size: -
J: TRBJ1-2
D: TRBD1
V: TRBV7-2
CDR3: CASRFKPGQGFYGYTF
DNA: TGTGCCAGCAGGTTTAAACCGGGACAGGGATTCTATGGCTACACCTTC

size: -
J: TRBJ1-1
D: -
V: TRBV29-1
CDR3: CSVWVGGLNTEAFF
DNA: TGCAGCGTTTGGGTGGGAGGGCTGAACACTGAAGCTTTCTTT

size: -
J: TRBJ2-5
D: TRBD1
V: TRBV18
CDR3: CASSVGQGETQYF
DNA: TGTGCCAGCTCGGTGGGACAGGGGGAGACCCAGTACTTC

size: -
J: TRBJ2-3
D: -
V: TRBV28
CDR3: CASSPGSITDTQYF
DNA: TGTGCCAGCAGTCCGGGATCGATCACAGATACGCAGTATTTT

size: -
J: TRBJ1-2
D: -
V: TRBV6-5
CDR3: CASSGQSYGYTF
DNA: TGTGCCAGCAGCGGACAGAGTTATGGCTACACCTTC

size: -
J: TRBJ2-2
D: -
V: TRBV25-1
CDR3: CASTRANTGELFF
DNA: TGTGCCAGCACCAGGGCGAACACCGGGGAGCTGTTTTTT

size: -
J: TRBJ2-7
D: TRBD1
V: TRBV5-4
CDR3: CASSAPGQGAYEQYF
DNA: TGTGCCAGCAGCGCACCGGGACAGGGGGCCTACGAGCAGTACTTC

size: few
J: TRBJ1-1
D: TRBD1
V: TRBV7-9
CDR3: CASSLAQGDTEAFF
DNA: TGTGCCAGCAGCTTAGCTCAGGGGGACACTGAAGCTTTCTTT

size: -
J: TRBJ2-3
D: -
V: TRBV13
CDR3: CASSLVMGGLTDTQYF
DNA: TGTGCCAGCAGCTTAGTGATGGGGGGGCTCACAGATACGCAGTATTTT

size: once
J: TRBJ1-6
D: -
V: TRBV2
CDR3: CASSSDRISPLHF
DNA: TGTGCCAGCAGCTCCGACAGAATCTCACCCCTCCACTTT

size: -
J: TRBJ2-7
D: -
V: TRBV7-2
CDR3: CASSLTAGSSYEQYF
DNA: TGTGCCAGCAGCTTAACCGCAGGGTCCTCCTACGAGCAGTACTTC

size: -
J: TRBJ1-1
D: TRBD1
V: TRBV18
CDR3: CASSPGTGMNTEAFF
DNA: TGTGCCAGCTCACCGGGGACAGGGATGAACACTGAAGCTTTCTTT

size: -
J: TRBJ2-5
D: TRBD2
V: TRBV15
CDR3: CATSRGGLAGFQETQYF
DNA: TGTGCCACCAGCAGAGGTGGACTAGCGGGTTTCCAAGAGACCCAGTACTTC

size: -
J: TRBJ2-1
D: TRBD2
V: TRBV5-6
CDR3: CASRPGLGGVGEQFF
DNA: TGTGCCAGCAGGCCGGGACTAGGTGGCGTTGGTGAGCAGTTCTTC

size: -
J: TRBJ2-7
D: TRBD1
V: TRBV7-2
CDR3: CASSLDRGLGEQYF
DNA: TGTGCCAGCAGCTTAGACAGGGGGCTTGGGGAGCAGTACTTC

size: once
J: TRBJ1-6
D: -
V: TRBV14
CDR3: CASSPGLSNSPLHF
DNA: TGTGCCAGCAGCCCGGGACTGAGTAATTCACCCCTCCACTTT

size: -
J: TRBJ1-4
D: TRBD1
V: TRBV6-2/TRBV6-3
CDR3: CASSRTGFPEKLFF
DNA: TGTGCCAGCAGCCGGACAGGGTTTCCTGAAAAACTGTTTTTT

size: -
J: TRBJ2-3
D: -
V: TRBV5-1
CDR3: CASSVGSSTDTQYF
DNA: TGCGCCAGCAGCGTCGGGTCCAGCACAGATACGCAGTATTTT

size: -
J: TRBJ2-5
D: TRBD1
V: TRBV6-5
CDR3: CASSYSRTGGETQYF
DNA: TGTGCCAGCAGTTACTCCCGGACAGGGGGTGAGACCCAGTACTTC

size: -
J: TRBJ2-3
D: -
V: TRBV19
CDR3: CASSIVAGRDTQYF
DNA: TGTGCCAGTAGTATAGTGGCAGGAAGGGATACGCAGTATTTT

size: -
J: TRBJ1-5
D: -
V: TRBV30
CDR3: CAWSGGPNQPQHF
DNA: TGTGCCTGGAGCGGAGGGCCGAATCAGCCCCAGCATTTT

size: few
J: TRBJ1-6
D: -
V: TRBV7-2
CDR3: CASRTRTDSPLHF
DNA: TGTGCCAGCAGAACGCGGACAGATTCACCCCTCCACTTT